These 14 T cell receptor beta chains came from one sample sequenced in a study of early T cells in non-severe SARS-CoV-2 infection. TCRdb re-derived calls from the 5' RACE reads in MiXCR, one entry per CDR3 protein. The sample holds about 27,000 distinct CDR3 sequences, 4% to 4.5% seen once. Specimen: whole blood. The receptors derive from an adult who was a healthcare worker with PCR-confirmed SARS-CoV-2 infection or an uninfected control (not recorded which).

The V call is TRBV10-3, the J call TRBJ1-1; unclear D gene. This CDR3 spans 13 amino acids. V was pared by 0 bases and J by 1 base, with 3 bases between. Germline-derived CDR1 and CDR2 are ENHRY and SYGVKD. The CDR3 DNA follows: TGTGCCATCAGTGAGTCAAGGAACACTGAAGCTTTCTTT. This codes for CAISESRNTEAFF.

This clonotype was recorded at least ten times. The rearrangement links TRBV6-4 to TRBJ2-1; D unresolved. The CDR3 is 18 residues long. The V end lost 5 bases, the J end lost 0 bases, and 20 bases lay between the germline ends. Germline V gene data show CDR1 as MRHNA and CDR2 as SNTAGT. This chain's CDR3 is CASSQPLPEEISYNEQFF. DNA for the CDR3: TGTGCCAGCAGTCAGCCCCTACCGGAAGAGATCTCCTACAATGAGCAGTTCTTC.

This clonotype was found many times. The gene calls are TRBV18 and TRBJ1-5; D is perhaps TRBD1 (5 bases). Germline assignment: CDR1 KGHSH and CDR2 LQKENI. V gave up 4 bases and J gave up 3 bases, with 19 bases separating them. The CDR3 sequence is 17 residues long. CDR3 sequence (DNA): TGTGCCAGCTCACGAAGCGGGACCCCCTCCGACAATCAGCCCCAGCATTTT. This sequence encodes CASSRSGTPSDNQPQHF. Together with reference TRBV18 and TRBJ1-5, the CDR3 gives the full variable domain: NAGVMQNPRHLVRRRGQEARLRCSPMKGHSHVYWYRQLPEEGLKFMVYLQKENIIDESGMPKERFSAEFPKEGPSILRIQQVVRGDSAAYFCASSRSGTPSDNQPQHFGDGTRLSIL.

This clonotype has a count of ten or more. V and J are TRBV11-1 and TRBJ2-2; D possibly corresponds to TRBD2 (6 bases). There are 15 residues in the CDR3. Trimming shortened V by 5 bases and J by 5 bases, and 15 bases separated the two germline ends. The germline V gene has CDR1 SGHAT and CDR2 FQDESV (reference sequence). The DNA of the CDR3 is TGTGCCAGCAGCGAGACGGGACTGGTAACCGGGGAGCTGTTTTTT. Amino acid sequence: CASSETGLVTGELFF.

In this sample, this clonotype turned up many times. The chain links TRBV5-1 to TRBJ2-7; TRBD2 aligns across 11 bases. Unmatched junction bases numbered 7, after V lost 4 bases and J lost 1 base. The germline V gene has CDR1 SGHRS and CDR2 YFSETQ. The CDR3 runs 16 residues. CDR3 nucleotide sequence: TGCGCCAGCAGCCACGCTTGGACTAGCGGGTCCTACGAGCAGTACTTC. This sequence encodes CASSHAWTSGSYEQYF.

This clonotype was counted at least ten times. Mismatch with germline at one junction end may stem from a read error. The V and J genes are TRBV7-7 and TRBJ1-1; a weak D match, TRBD1 (5 bases). Germline V gives CDR1 SSHAT, CDR2 FNYEAQ (reference sequence). The CDR3 loop spans 11 amino acids. Written as DNA, the CDR3 is TGTGCTAGCAGCTCTCCCCCAGGGGCTTTCTTT. Amino acids: CASSSPPGAFF.

J is TRBJ1-1 and V is TRBV4-1, with a weak D call TRBD1 (5 bases). CDR1 and CDR2 from the germline V gene are MGHRA and YSYEKL. The length of the CDR3 is 15 residues. Trimming left V 0 bases short and J 0 bases short, with 8 bases between. The CDR3 sequence is CASSQEGLMNTEAFF. The CDR3 DNA sequence: TGCGCCAGCAGCCAAGAGGGGCTCATGAACACTGAAGCTTTCTTT.

This clonotype occurred many times. The rearrangement links TRBV6-2 or TRBV6-3 to TRBJ2-2, with D possibly TRBD1 on 5 matching bases. V shed 1 base and J shed 1 base, with 10 bases lying between them. The length of the CDR3 is 16 residues. The germline CDR1 and CDR2 sequences are MNHEY and SVGEGT. CDR3 sequence: CASSYFGHLNTGELFF. CDR3 DNA: TGTGCCAGCAGTTACTTTGGACACTTGAACACCGGGGAGCTGTTTTTT.

This clonotype was counted many times. V and J are TRBV29-1 and TRBJ2-2; D is possibly TRBD2 (5 bases). The CDR3 has 15 residues. With 7 bases removed from V and 0 bases from J, the gap between germline ends came to 15 bases. Germline loops: CDR1 SQVTM, CDR2 ANQGSEA. CDR3 sequence: CSGGVTPSNTGELFF. In DNA form, the CDR3 reads TGCAGCGGGGGAGTGACACCTTCGAACACCGGGGAGCTGTTTTTT.

This clonotype has a handful of counts. The gene calls are TRBV12-3 or TRBV12-4 and TRBJ1-3, with 9 bases aligning to TRBD1. CDR3 length: 13 amino acids. The J segment lost 8 bases and the V segment lost 4 bases, leaving 3 bases of the junction unmatched. DNA for the CDR3: TGTGCCAGCAGTTCGGACAGGGGAGACACCATATATTTT. Translation gives CASSSDRGDTIYF.

This clonotype was observed a handful of times. The chain joins TRBV2 to TRBJ2-7, with 9 nucleotides matching TRBD1. The CDR3 is 15 amino acids. Germline CDR1 is SNHLY and CDR2 is FYNNEI. V lost 6 bases and J lost 6; bases outside the gene matches: 12. CDR3 residues: CASRDTGTGRSEQYF. The CDR3 coding sequence is TGTGCCAGCAGGGACACCGGGACAGGGAGGAGCGAGCAGTACTTC.

There are many counts of this clonotype. Here the CDR3 reads CASSPSWQGGAFF. The CDR3 bases are TGTGCCAGCAGCCCCAGCTGGCAGGGGGGAGCTTTCTTT. The chain is built from TRBV6-6 and TRBJ1-1; 7 positions agree with TRBD1. Germline assignment: CDR1 MNHNY and CDR2 SVGAGI (reference sequence). CDR3 size: 13 residues. The junction had 11 bases not matched to a gene; V was cut back by 6 bases and J by 10 bases.

In this sample, this clonotype turned up many times. The V gene is TRBV5-1, the J gene TRBJ1-1; 10 bases fit TRBD1. Germline V lookup: CDR1 SGHRS, CDR2 YFSETQ. The CDR3 has 15 amino acids. V lost 3 bases and J lost 4; bases outside the gene matches: 6. CDR3 in DNA: TGCGCCAGCAGCTCCCTTGGGACAGGGGCCACTGAAGCTTTCTTT. As protein: CASSSLGTGATEAFF.

The sample holds many counts of this clonotype. The chain carries TRBV10-3 and TRBJ2-7; 9 bases map to TRBD1. CDR3 size: 17 residues. Germline V gives CDR1 ENHRY, CDR2 SYGVKD. V was pared by 2 bases and J by 6 bases, with 14 bases of the junction left unmatched. CDR3 DNA: TGTGCCATCAGTGAGGCCGCCGGGACAGGGCGAAAGGGCGAGCAGTACTTC. Its translation is CAISEAAGTGRKGEQYF.